A single sample gave rise to the 25 T cell receptor delta chains below, sequenced in a study of γδ T cells in repeated Plasmodium falciparum infection. Gammadelta T cells were flow-sorted from PBMC into Vgamma9/Vdelta2+ and Vdelta2-negative populations for bulk analysis. TCRdb processed the multiplex PCR reads again with the CATT caller. This sample has 53,000 or so delta-chain clones, with around 2% found just once. Specimen: gamma-delta T cells from blood. These receptors originate from a pool of human donors (malaria-infected and uninfected, not separated).

As regards this clone: TCRdb shows a much larger clone's protein in place of this DNA's translation, and the two differ at residue 17, likely through a read error; the protein shown is translated from the DNA. The chain carries TRDV3 and TRDJ2, with TRDD3 matching 10 bases. The J gene, not given by TCRdb, was assigned here from a germline match of the nucleotide sequence. This CDR3 comprises 24 residues. CDR1 TVYSNPD and CDR2 GDNSRS come from the germline V gene (reference sequence). The J segment lost 0 bases and the V segment lost 4 bases, leaving 32 bases of the junction unmatched. The CDR3 coding sequence is TGTGCCTCCAGAAACCCCCTTTCCTACCCCACCCCTTACTGGGGGATCTCTTTGACAGCACAACTCTTCTTT. Protein sequence: CASRNPLSYPTPYWGISLTAQLFF.

As concerns this clone: TCRdb's listed protein matches a much larger clone and diverges from this DNA's translation at residue 14, likely through a read error; the protein shown comes from the DNA. The chain recombines TRAV38-2/DV8 with TRDJ1; weak D call: TRDD3 (6 bases). The V and J ends lost 6 bases and 7 bases respectively, with 37 bases between them. Per the germline V gene, CDR1 is TSESDYY and CDR2 is QEAYKQQN. This CDR3 is built from 20 residues. The CDR3 sequence is CAYIGSGSTPGRWGGLKLIF. CDR3 nucleotide sequence: TGTGCTTATATAGGTAGCGGGAGTACTCCCGGCCGGTGGGGGGGCCTTAAACTCATCTTT.

This clone was seen more than once but under ten times. The protein in TCRdb stems from a much larger clone and differs at residue 5 from this DNA's translation, likely a read error; here the protein is translated from the DNA. The CDR3 DNA follows: TGTGCTCTTGGGGGAATCCAAGGGGTCTGGGGGACGTCCACCGATAAACTCATCTTT. The encoded protein is CALGGIQGVWGTSTDKLIF. The V gene is TRDV1, the J gene TRDJ1; TRDD3 aligns across 8 bases. The J gene, absent from TCRdb, was called here by matching the DNA to germline. CDR1 is TSWWSYY, CDR2 QGS, per germline. J gave up 1 base and V 4 bases, and 17 bases lay outside the gene matches. The CDR3 consists of 19 residues.

This clone was counted a few times. TCRdb attributes to this sequence the protein of a much larger clone, which differs from the DNA translation at residues 8 and 17; a read error is likely, and the protein displayed is translated from the DNA. The chain uses TRAV38-2/DV8 and TRDJ1, with D maybe TRDD3 (6 bases). CDR1 is TSESDYY, CDR2 QEAYKQQN, per germline. CDR3 length equals 21 residues. V was pared by 2 bases and J by 7 bases, with 36 bases between. DNA of the CDR3: TGTGCTTATAGGAGTTATCCTCCCTACATTTGGTGGGGATTTAGCAGCGGTAAACTCATCTTT. It yields the protein CAYRSYPPYIWWGFSSGKLIF.

This clone was picked up a small number of times. The protein given by TCRdb reflects a much larger clone and differs at residue 5 from this DNA's translation, likely from a read error; the protein shown is the DNA's translation. This rearrangement joins TRAV38-2/DV8 to TRDJ1, with TRDD3 matching 8 bases. TCRdb is silent on the J gene; assignment here came from matching the DNA to germline. The V segment lost 3 bases and the J segment 0 bases; nucleotides outside the gene matches: 19. CDR1 is TSESDYY and CDR2 is QEAYKQQN in the germline V gene. The CDR3 is 20 amino acids. The CDR3 loop reads CAYRNFYFPWGYLYTDKLIF. The CDR3, as DNA: TGTGCTTATAGGAACTTCTACTTCCCCTGGGGATACTTGTACACCGATAAACTCATCTTT.

At least ten counts were recorded for this clone. For this DNA, TCRdb reports the protein of a much larger clone, which diverges at residue 14, most likely from a read error; the protein presented here is translated directly from the DNA. V usage is TRDV3 and J usage is TRDJ1; the match to TRDD3 covers 7 bases. This CDR3 is 19 amino acids long. J lost 3 bases, V lost 1 base, and 23 bases had no gene match. The V gene's germline CDR1 is TVYSNPD and CDR2 GDNSRS (reference sequence). The CDR3 DNA reads TGTGCCTTTAAATTCCCCTACGCCTGGGGGCTCCGCTCCCCCGATAAACTCATCTTT. The encoded protein is CAFKFPYAWGLRSPDKLIF.

This clone was counted many times. A far more abundant clone sits one base away, making this likely a read error. Other DNA sequences in the same sample also yield this CDR3. This chain uses TRDV3 with TRDJ1; D gene uncertain. No J segment appears in TCRdb, so it was assigned here by matching the sequence to germline. CDR1 is TVYSNPD and CDR2 is GDNSRS in the germline V gene (reference sequence). The germline V and J ends were trimmed by 4 bases and 5 bases, with 32 bases remaining between them. The CDR3 contains 18 residues. The CDR3 DNA reads as TGTGCCTCCCGGAAAAATCGCCTCAGCCTTAGCCGTGGGGATAAACTCATCTTT. This codes for CASRKNRLSLSRGDKLIF.

As regards this clone: It is likely a read error: a sequence one base away is far more abundant. Other DNA sequences within the sample encode an identical CDR3. Called V gene: TRDV3; the J gene was not called; the table assigns TRDD3, which was not confirmed against the DNA. CDR1 and CDR2 from the germline V gene are TVYSNPD and GDNSRS (reference sequence). The CDR3 runs 23 residues. The CDR3 reads CASLSTGGQTAKVGVRYTDKLIF. DNA for the CDR3: TGTGCCTCCCTCAGTACTGGGGGACAGACGGCGAAAGTGGGGGTGAGATACACCGATAAACTAATCTTT.

The chain joins TRDV1 to TRDJ1; the match to TRDD3 covers 7 bases. In germline, CDR1 is TSWWSYY, CDR2 QGS. CDR3 length: 18 amino acids. The CDR3 protein is CAWFPEKWAGGYTDKLIF. In nucleotides, the CDR3 is TGTGCGTGGTTTCCTGAGAAGTGGGCCGGGGGATACACCGATAAACTCATCTTT.

In this sample, this clone turned up many times. Given a much more abundant clone one base away, this may be a read error. The rearrangement links TRDV2 to TRDJ2, with TRDD3 matching over 8 bases. The J gene, missing from TCRdb, was assigned here through DNA to germline matching. This CDR3 region has 19 residues. The ends lost 0 bases at V and 1 base at J; junction bases unmatched: 12. CDR1 GEAIGNYY and CDR2 EKD come from the germline V gene. CDR3 sequence (DNA): TGTGCCTGTGACACCGGGTGTGGGGGATCCTTTGTTTTGACAGCACAACTCTTCTTT. This translates into CACDTGCGGSFVLTAQLFF.

This clone has more than one count but fewer than ten. This sequence is one base from a far larger clone and is likely a read error. Other DNA sequences in this specimen translate into the identical CDR3. The chain employs TRAV38-2/DV8 and TRDJ1; 10 positions agree with TRDD3. Since TCRdb gives no J gene, matching the DNA to germline was used here to assign it. CDR3 length equals 20 residues. Germline CDR1 is TSESDYY and CDR2 is QEAYKQQN. With 6 bases clipped from V and 2 bases from J, the junction kept 22 bases outside the gene matches. CDR3 nucleotide sequence: TGTGCTTATAAAGGGCCCCGCTACTGGGGGATCCTCCCCGATACCGATAAACTCATCTTT. Protein sequence: CAYKGPRYWGILPDTDKLIF.

This clone was observed many times. The protein TCRdb gives is from a much larger clone and does not agree with this DNA's translation at residue 3, likely a read error; the protein shown here comes from the DNA. The chain couples TRDV1 to TRDJ1, with D possibly being TRDD3 (6 bases). TCRdb supplies no J gene; here it was assigned by aligning the nucleotide sequence to germline. The CDR3 has 18 residues. The germline V gene encodes CDR1 TSWWSYY and CDR2 QGS. CDR3 region: CAPGETSLAATLTDKLIF. Written as DNA, the CDR3 is TGTGCTCCTGGGGAAACAAGTCTGGCCGCTACCCTCACCGATAAACTCATCTTT.

Concerning this clone itself: A far larger clone is only one base removed, so a read error is likely. The same CDR3 is also encoded by other DNA sequences in this sample. The chain is built from TRDV3 and TRDJ1; the D is unclear. This CDR3 contains 14 residues. V lost 2 bases to trimming and J lost 2 bases, with 15 bases between them. Per the germline V gene, CDR1 is TVYSNPD and CDR2 is GDNSRS (reference sequence). The CDR3 DNA reads TGTGCCTTTGAGCCCCCGACATATACCGATAAACTCATCTTT. This encodes CAFEPPTYTDKLIF.

This clone was found a few times. A far larger clone is off by one base, so a read error is likely. Other DNA sequences in this specimen translate into the identical CDR3. This sequence joins TRDV3 and TRDJ1; D is unresolved. CDR1 is TVYSNPD, CDR2 GDNSRS, per germline (reference sequence). Trimming pared 4 bases from V and 4 bases from J, leaving 16 bases between. The CDR3 loop spans 13 amino acids. The CDR3 nucleotides read TGTGCCTCCGCCGGTCTCGAGTACGATAAACTCATCTTT. Encoded protein: CASAGLEYDKLIF.

Regarding this clone: The protein that TCRdb holds for this DNA derives from a much larger clone and differs from the translated DNA at residue 15, which likely indicates a read error; the protein shown here is translated from the DNA. This chain connects TRDV1 to TRDJ1; 8 bases agree with TRDD3. No J segment appears in TCRdb, so it was assigned here by matching the sequence to germline. The J segment lost 3 bases and the V segment lost 3 bases, leaving 21 bases of the junction unmatched. Per germline, CDR1 TSWWSYY and CDR2 QGS. The CDR3 contains 20 residues. The CDR3 here is CALGDPVFLTYWGYADKLIF. The CDR3 DNA follows: TGTGCTCTTGGGGATCCCGTCTTCCTGACGTACTGGGGGTACGCCGATAAACTCATCTTT.

For this clone: A read error likely explains why the TCRdb protein, taken from a much larger clone, differs from this DNA's translation at residue 20; the protein shown is translated from the DNA. TRDV1 is the V gene, and the J gene was not called; the DNA was not compared with TRDD3, the D call given in the table. In germline, CDR1 is TSWWSYY, CDR2 QGS. This CDR3 spans 22 amino acids. CDR3 amino acids: CALGEPYHRPGTWDRCTDKPIF. The CDR3 DNA reads as TGTGCTCTTGGGGAACCCTATCATAGGCCGGGGACTTGGGATCGATGCACCGATAAACCCATCTTT.

This clone was counted between two and nine times. This is likely an artifact of a read error, given a far larger clone one base away. Other DNA sequences within the sample encode an identical CDR3. The V gene is listed as TRDV1; no J gene was called; no check of the table's D call, TRDD3, against the DNA was made. The CDR3 is 22 amino acids. CDR1 is TSWWSYY, CDR2 QGS, per germline. The CDR3 DNA reads as TGTGCTCTTGGGGAACTAGTTGCCGCTATTCTGGGGGCTCCGAACCACACCGATAAACTCATCTTC. It codes for CALGELVAAILGAPNHTDKLIF.

This clone has only a few counts. TCRdb's listed protein matches a much larger clone and diverges from this DNA's translation at residue 7, likely through a read error; the protein shown comes from the DNA. The rearrangement links TRAV38-2/DV8 to TRDJ1, with TRDD3 as a possible D gene (5 bases). The J gene, absent from TCRdb, was called here by matching the DNA to germline. Germline V gene data show CDR1 as TSESDYY and CDR2 as QEAYKQQN. The CDR3 spans 19 residues. The V end lost 0 bases, the J end lost 2 bases, and 23 bases lay between the germline ends. CDR3 DNA: TGTGCTTATAGGAGCGCCCTCCGGGGTGGATGGGGAAAGACCGATAAACTCATCTTT. Its protein product is CAYRSALRGGWGKTDKLIF.

This clone has a handful of counts. Since a far larger clone is one base different, this is likely a read error. Other DNA sequences in this specimen translate into the identical CDR3. The chain has TRDV2 and TRDJ1; maybe TRDD3 (6 bases). The J gene is not listed in TCRdb, so it was assigned here from a DNA match to germline. Germline assignment: CDR1 GEAIGNYY and CDR2 EKD. This CDR3 has 15 residues. V dropped 1 base and J dropped 2 bases, with 13 bases sitting between them. CDR3 loop: CACDTLGGPTDKLIF. CDR3 sequence (DNA): TGTGCCTGTGACACGCTTGGGGGGCCTACCGATAAACTCATCTTT.

This clone has just a few counts. The protein that TCRdb holds for this DNA derives from a much larger clone and differs from the translated DNA at residue 10, which likely indicates a read error; the protein shown here is translated from the DNA. V gene TRAV38-2/DV8 combines with J gene TRDJ1; no clear D gene. The J gene, left out of TCRdb, was set here by checking the DNA against germline. The CDR3 contains 20 residues. The ends were cut back, 2 bases at V and 0 bases at J, with 26 bases in the middle. Germline V lookup: CDR1 TSESDYY, CDR2 QEAYKQQN. CDR3 residues: CAYRSYGGRPGFGYTDKLIF. CDR3 nucleotide sequence: TGTGCTTATAGGAGTTATGGTGGACGGCCGGGGTTCGGCTACACCGATAAACTCATCTTT.

The table lists this clone with many counts. A far larger clone differs by one base, so this is likely a read error. This same CDR3 is encoded by further DNA sequences in the sample. CDR3 nucleotides: TGTGCTCTTGGGGAAGGTCTACCGTACTGGGGGATACCGTACACCGATAAGCTCATCTTT. It specifies CALGEGLPYWGIPYTDKLIF. The J gene is uncalled and the V gene is TRDV1; whether TRDD3, the table's D call, matches the DNA was not checked. Germline-derived CDR1 and CDR2 are TSWWSYY and QGS. The CDR3 extends over 20 amino acids.

Only a few counts were recorded for this clone. The protein TCRdb lists belongs to a much larger clone and differs from this DNA's translation at residue 23, which points to a read error; the protein shown is made from the DNA. The rearrangement joins TRDV1 to TRDJ1; 10 nucleotides align to TRDD3. TCRdb leaves out the J gene; it was filled in here by matching the DNA to germline. The CDR3 length is 26 residues. The germline CDR1 and CDR2 sequences are TSWWSYY and QGS. The CDR3 sequence: CALGELVLPVLGDYHPFGPYTDRLIF. CDR3 coding DNA: TGTGCTCTTGGGGAACTGGTCCTCCCTGTACTGGGGGATTACCACCCCTTCGGTCCTTACACCGATAGACTCATCTTT.

This clone occurred a few times. The protein held in TCRdb is that of a much larger clone and does not match this DNA's translation at residue 3, likely because of a read error; the protein shown is translated from the DNA. The genes are TRDV1 and TRDJ1, with D perhaps TRDD2 or TRDD3 (6 bases each). Because TCRdb records no J gene, it was assigned here through a match of the DNA to germline. The CDR3 is made up of 21 amino acids. Germline CDR1 and CDR2: TSWWSYY and QGS. The DNA for the CDR3 is TGTGCTCCTGGGGAAAAAGTCCCCTACTTCCTTCTTGGACCCTCGGGGGATAAACTCATCTTT. Its protein is CAPGEKVPYFLLGPSGDKLIF.

On this clone: This likely reflects a read error, since a far larger clone is one base away. Distinct nucleotide sequences in the sample also encode this CDR3. The genes are TRDV1 and TRDJ1, with 7 bases lining up with TRDD3. The J gene, missing from TCRdb, was assigned here through DNA to germline matching. Germline assignment: CDR1 TSWWSYY and CDR2 QGS. The CDR3 is 17 amino acids. CDR3 in amino acids: CALGGRPPGGYTDKLIF. The CDR3 coding sequence is TGTGCTCTCGGGGGTCGCCCTCCTGGGGGGTACACCGATAAACTCATCTTT.

On this clone itself: This likely traces to a read error, being one base from a far larger clone. Because the CDR3's place on the DNA is in doubt, the DNA is left out and the CDR3 is given as listed by TCRdb. The V gene is TRDV1, but the J gene lacks a call; the table's D call of TRDD3 was not tested on the DNA. Looked up from germline, CDR1 is TSWWSYY and CDR2 is QGS. With termini counted, the CDR3 has 22 amino acids. The CDR3 sequence: CALGELWEGLPRLPPYWGKLIF.